Sequencing of this T cell receptor beta chain was carried out in a study of cytomegalovirus exposure and HLA in healthy donors. As for the study in general: The 120 or so validation repertoires used a platform that matched the one used for the roughly 700 first-cohort repertoires, as a later analysis reported. Whole-study findings and limits: The CMV antigen specificity of three CMV-associated chains was confirmed through in vitro analysis. Reports credit the classifier with highly specific, highly sensitive diagnosis of cytomegalovirus status.

Germline loops: CDR1 SGHRS, CDR2 YFSETQ. V lost 1 base and J lost 4, with 5 bases in between. This CDR3 is 13 amino acids long. As regards this clone: Its antigen remains unidentified.

The donors were in the roughly 130-subject validation cohort, distinct from the roughly 600-subject first cohort. TCRdb's copy holds only in-frame clones and misses some; the assay was immunoSEQ multiplex PCR. The sample has approximately 97,000 clones, approximately 94% seen once. The sequencing sample was made of PBMCs. This clonotype was obtained from a woman aged 18-29 years in good health and CMV-seronegative. This chain links TRBV5-1 with TRBJ2-2; D is unresolved. Here the CDR3 reads CASSLLLTGELFF. The CDR3 bases are TGCGCCAGCAGCTTGTTACTCACCGGGGAGCTGTTTTTT.